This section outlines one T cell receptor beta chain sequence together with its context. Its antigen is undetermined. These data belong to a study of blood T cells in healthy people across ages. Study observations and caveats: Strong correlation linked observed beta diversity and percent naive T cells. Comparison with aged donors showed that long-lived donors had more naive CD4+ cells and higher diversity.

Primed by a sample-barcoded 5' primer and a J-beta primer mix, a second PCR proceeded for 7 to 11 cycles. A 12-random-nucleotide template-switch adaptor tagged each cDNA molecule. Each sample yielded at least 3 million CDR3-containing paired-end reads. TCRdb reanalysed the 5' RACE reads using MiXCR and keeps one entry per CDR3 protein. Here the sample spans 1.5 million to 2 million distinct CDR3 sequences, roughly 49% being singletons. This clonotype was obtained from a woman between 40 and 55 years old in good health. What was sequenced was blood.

In DNA, the CDR3 is TGCAGTGCTAGAGGCGGGACAGGGATCAGGGGGGAGCAGTTCTTC. This codes for CSARGGTGIRGEQFF. The rearrangement links TRBV20-1 to TRBJ2-1; 9 positions match TRBD1. The V gene's germline CDR1 is DFQATT and CDR2 SNEGSKA (reference sequence). This CDR3 spans 15 amino acids. J gave up 10 bases and V 1 base, and 11 bases lay outside the gene matches.